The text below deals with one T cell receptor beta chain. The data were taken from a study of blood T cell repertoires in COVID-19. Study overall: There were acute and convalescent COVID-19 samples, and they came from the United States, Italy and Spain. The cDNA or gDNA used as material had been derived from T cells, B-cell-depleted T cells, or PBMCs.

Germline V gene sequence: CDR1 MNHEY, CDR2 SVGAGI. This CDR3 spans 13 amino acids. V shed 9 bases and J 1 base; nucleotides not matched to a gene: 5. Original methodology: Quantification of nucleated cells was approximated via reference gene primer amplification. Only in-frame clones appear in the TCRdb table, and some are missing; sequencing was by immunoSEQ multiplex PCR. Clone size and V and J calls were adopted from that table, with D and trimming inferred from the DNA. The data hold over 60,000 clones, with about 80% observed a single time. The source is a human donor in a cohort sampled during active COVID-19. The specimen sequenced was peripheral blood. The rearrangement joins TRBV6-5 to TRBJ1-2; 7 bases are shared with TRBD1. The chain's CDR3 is CASYGTVNYGYTF. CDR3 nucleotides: TGTGCCAGTTACGGGACAGTTAACTATGGCTACACCTTC.